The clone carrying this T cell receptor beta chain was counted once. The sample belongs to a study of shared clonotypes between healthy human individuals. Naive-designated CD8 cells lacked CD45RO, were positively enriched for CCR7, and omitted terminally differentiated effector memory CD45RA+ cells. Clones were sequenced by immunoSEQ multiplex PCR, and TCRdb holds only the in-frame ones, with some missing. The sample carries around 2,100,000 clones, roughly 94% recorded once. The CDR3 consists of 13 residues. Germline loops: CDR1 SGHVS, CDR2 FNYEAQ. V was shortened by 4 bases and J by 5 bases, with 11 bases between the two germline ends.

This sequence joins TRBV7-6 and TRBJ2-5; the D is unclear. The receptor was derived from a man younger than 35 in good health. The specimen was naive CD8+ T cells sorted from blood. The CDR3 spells CASSSDRVETQYF. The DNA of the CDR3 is TGTGCCAGCAGCTCTGACCGGGTGGAGACCCAGTACTTC.